This entry describes one T cell receptor beta chain. This sample was taken from a study of cytomegalovirus exposure and HLA in healthy donors. Trimming took 10 bases from V and 5 from J, leaving 18 bases between them. CDR3 length: 14 amino acids. The V gene's germline CDR1 is SNHLY and CDR2 FYNNEI. A multiplex PCR was run with 60 Vbeta primers and 13 Jbeta primers. Method: immunoSEQ multiplex PCR; TCRdb's copy keeps in-frame clones and lacks some. The sample records over 150,000 clones, approximately 72% being singletons. The TCR was taken from a man aged 18 to 29 in good health and CMV-seronegative. V is TRBV2 and J is TRBJ1-5, with D possibly matching TRBD1 (5 bases). Sequencing input: PBMCs. In nucleotides, the CDR3 is TGTGCCACTACGGAGGGACTTAGGGATCAGCCCCAGCATTTT. Protein: CATTEGLRDQPQHF.